This T cell receptor (beta chain) stems from a study of blood T cell repertoires in COVID-19. About the research overall: Material from acute and convalescent COVID-19 was sourced from the United States, Italy and Spain. PBMCs, B-cell-depleted T cells, or T cells provided the cDNA or gDNA that made up the material.

As processed by the authors: Scientists estimated how many nucleated cells there were by amplifying reference gene primers. Profiling relied on immunoSEQ multiplex PCR, and the TCRdb table lists in-frame clones only, not all of them. That table gives V, J and clone size, and the DNA gave D and trimming. The sample includes 150,000 to 200,000 clones, 75% to 85% seen only once; the top ten take roughly 6.4%. The clonotype comes from a man between 60 and 75 years old with acute or convalescent COVID-19. Sequenced input: peripheral blood.

The DNA for the CDR3 is TGTGCCAGCAGCCCACAGGGAAACACTGAAGCTTTCTTT. This codes for CASSPQGNTEAFF. J is TRBJ1-1 and V is TRBV5-4, with D maybe TRBD1 (6 bases). With 4 bases removed from V and 2 bases from J, the gap between germline ends came to 9 bases. Germline assignment: CDR1 SGHNT and CDR2 YYREEE (reference sequence). The CDR3 consists of 13 residues.